This TCR beta chain was identified in a study of cytomegalovirus exposure and HLA in healthy donors. Study findings and constraints: Later analysis demonstrated an association between a missense DCLRE1C variant and TCR beta V- and J-gene trimming.

About this clone: Its antigen is currently unknown.

Germline CDR1 and CDR2: ENHRY and SYGVKD. Trimming at V came to 2 bases and at J to 2 bases, leaving 3 bases not matched to a gene. The CDR3 has 14 amino acids. Researchers ran the PCR with 60 Vbeta and 13 Jbeta primers. Authors' processing steps: In a later analysis, the count reached tens of millions of unique TCR beta chains, with 8.5 million to 14 million shared. The protocol was immunoSEQ multiplex PCR, while the TCRdb copy is restricted to in-frame clones and leaves out a portion. That table is the source of V, J and clone size, and D and trimming were worked out from the DNA. Among approximately 120,000 clones listed, approximately 80% were seen once.

The rearrangement links TRBV10-3 to TRBJ2-7, with 7 bases matching TRBD2. The sequence came from a woman aged 40 to 49 in good health and CMV-seropositive. The sequencing input was PBMCs. The CDR3 nucleotides are TGTGCCATCAGTGAGGGGACTAACACCTACGAGCAGTACTTC. As protein: CAISEGTNTYEQYF.